The next 30 T cell receptor beta chains were all read from a single sample in a study of metastatic and nonmetastatic thyroid tumors. None of the patients had undergone any treatment ahead of thyroid surgery. From the PCR reads, TCRdb re-called clones with MiXCR. The table has more than 20,000 clones, approximately 12% seen once; the top ten hold over 4%. Material for sequencing was blood. These receptors were obtained from a female donor with papillary thyroid cancer or a benign thyroid nodule (not recorded which). Some clones in this sample may be carry-over from other donors' samples.

This clone was found many times. CDR3 protein: CASSEEGDRVTQPQHF. CDR3 sequence (DNA): TGTGCCAGCAGTGAAGAAGGGGACAGGGTGACGCAGCCCCAGCATTTT. The chain employs TRBV6-1 and TRBJ1-5, with 9 positions matching TRBD1. Trimming took 1 base from V and 7 from J; bases not matched to a gene: 8. This CDR3 contains 16 residues. Per the germline V gene, CDR1 is MNHNS and CDR2 is SASEGT.

This clone was picked up many times. The chain combines TRBV20-1 with TRBJ2-1, with TRBD2 matching 16 bases. Germline V gene lookup returns CDR1 DFQATT and CDR2 SNEGSKA (reference sequence). With V trimmed by 0 bases and J by 9 bases, 8 bases remained unmatched. This CDR3 is built from 17 residues. CDR3 nucleotide sequence: TGCAGTGCTAGAGAACCGGGACTAGCGGGAGGGTTACCTGAGCAGTTCTTC. As protein: CSAREPGLAGGLPEQFF.

This clone was counted ten times or more. This clone may be a read error of a much larger clone one base away. Within the sample, other DNA sequences also encode this same CDR3. The J gene is TRBJ1-2, the V gene TRBV18; D perhaps matches TRBD1 (5 bases). Per germline, CDR1 KGHSH and CDR2 LQKENI. The CDR3 spans 14 residues. Between the trimmed V and J ends, which lost 3 bases and 7 bases, there was a span of 15 bases. The CDR3: CASSPYTARGGYTF. As DNA, the CDR3 is TGTGCCAGCTCACCCTACACGGCGAGGGGTGGCTACACCTTC. Based on the CDR3 plus reference TRBV18 and TRBJ1-2, the full variable domain is NAGVMQNPRHLVRRRGQEARLRCSPMKGHSHVYWYRQLPEEGLKFMVYLQKENIIDESGMPKERFSAEFPKEGPSILRIQQVVRGDSAAYFCASSPYTARGGYTFGSGTRLTVV.

As to this clone: This sequence may be a read error, since a much larger clone differs from it by one base. V gene TRBV7-9 combines with J gene TRBJ2-5, with D possibly TRBD1 on 6 matching bases. V lost 3 bases and J lost 3, with 20 bases in between. From germline, CDR1 is SEHNR and CDR2 FQNEAQ (reference sequence). The CDR3 extends over 17 amino acids. The CDR3 DNA sequence: TGTGCCAGCAGCTTTGTCCCGTGGGATTGGACAGAAGAGACCCAGTACTTC. Encoded protein: CASSFVPWDWTEETQYF.

This clone was found many times. This chain connects TRBV9 to TRBJ1-3, with D possibly matching TRBD1 (5 bases). The V end was cut by 0 bases, the J end by 2 bases, with 6 bases between. The CDR3 has 14 amino acids. Germline V gene sequence: CDR1 SGDLS, CDR2 YYNGEE. CDR3 region: CASSVGGAGNTIYF. The CDR3 DNA sequence: TGTGCCAGCAGCGTAGGGGGGGCTGGAAACACCATATATTTT.

This clone showed up many times. The chain links TRBV4-1 to TRBJ2-4; 7 bases agree with TRBD2. CDR1 and CDR2 from the germline V gene are MGHRA and YSYEKL. J lost 8 bases, V lost 7 bases, and 8 bases had no gene match. The CDR3 runs to 13 residues. CDR3 loop: CASTGKAGDIQYF. CDR3 DNA: TGCGCCAGCACGGGGAAGGCGGGAGACATTCAGTACTTC.

Only a few counts were recorded for this clone. The chain carries TRBV6-2 or TRBV6-3 and TRBJ1-4, with D uncertain. The CDR3 has 15 residues. The V end was cut by 0 bases, the J end by 8 bases, with 13 bases between. Germline CDR1 reads MNHEY; CDR2 reads SVGEGT. CDR3 sequence: CASSYSGTGGEKLFF. DNA for the CDR3: TGTGCCAGCAGTTACTCAGGAACGGGTGGGGAAAAACTGTTTTTT.

This clone has a count of ten or more. This rearrangement joins TRBV28 to TRBJ2-7; TRBD2 might be the D (6 bases). V gave up 5 bases and J gave up 3 bases, with 29 bases separating them. The CDR3 has 19 residues. Germline V CDR1 and CDR2: MDHEN, SYDVKM. The CDR3, as DNA: TGTGCCAGCAGTCCCGAAGGTCCAAGCGGAGGGCAGGGCGTCTACGAGCAGTACTTC. It is translated as CASSPEGPSGGQGVYEQYF.

The sample holds many counts of this clone. The J gene is TRBJ1-5, the V gene TRBV7-9; 9 positions agree with TRBD1. V lost 8 bases and J lost 6; bases outside the gene matches: 5. Germline values: CDR1 SEHNR, CDR2 FQNEAQ (reference sequence). CDR3 length equals 13 residues. The CDR3 DNA is TGTGCCAGCGGAGGACAGGGGAGTCAGCCCCAGCATTTT. Its protein product is CASGGQGSQPQHF. Full variable domain (remainder filled in from reference TRBV7-9 and TRBJ1-5): DTGVSQNPRHKITKRGQNVTFRCDPISEHNRLYWYRQTLGQGPEFLTYFQNEAQLEKSRLLSDRFSAERPKGSFSTLEIQRTEQGDSAMYLCASGGQGSQPQHFGDGTRLSIL.

Ten or more counts support this clone. V and J are TRBV4-1 and TRBJ2-1, with 14 positions matching TRBD2. The CDR3 runs to 15 residues. The V segment lost 2 bases and the J segment 9 bases; nucleotides outside the gene matches: 3. Germline CDR1 reads MGHRA; CDR2 reads YSYEKL. The CDR3: CASSQPTSGRGEQFF. The DNA for the CDR3 is TGCGCCAGCAGCCAACCGACTAGCGGGAGGGGTGAGCAGTTCTTC.

This clone was seen many times. J is TRBJ2-7 and V is TRBV19; no clear D. This CDR3 spans 13 amino acids. V dropped 1 base and J dropped 5 bases, with 9 bases sitting between them. CDR1 and CDR2 (germline): LNHDA, SQIVND (reference sequence). In DNA, the CDR3 is TGTGCCAGTAGTATAGGGGGTTTTAACGAGCAGTACTTC. Amino acids: CASSIGGFNEQYF. Full variable domain (remainder filled in from reference TRBV19 and TRBJ2-7): DGGITQSPKYLFRKEGQNVTLSCEQNLNHDAMYWYRQDPGQGLRLIYYSQIVNDFQKGDIAEGYSVSREKKESFPLTVTSAQKNPTAFYLCASSIGGFNEQYFGPGTRLTVT.

This clone occurred many times. The DNA for the CDR3 is TGTGCCAGCAGTCCCCCGGGACTAGCGGCCTACAATGAGCAGTTCTTC. Residues: CASSPPGLAAYNEQFF. The chain has TRBV28 and TRBJ2-1, with 11 bases lining up with TRBD2. V lost 5 bases to trimming and J lost 2 bases; unmatched junction nucleotides: 5. The CDR3 spans 16 residues. Germline-derived CDR1 and CDR2 are MDHEN and SYDVKM.

Many counts were recorded for this clone. The chain links TRBV7-9 to TRBJ2-3; TRBD2 might be the D (5 bases). CDR3 length: 13 amino acids. The germline gives CDR1 SEHNR, CDR2 FQNEAQ (reference sequence). V lost 3 bases and J 5 bases, leaving 9 bases between the germline ends. CDR3 loop: CASSFEGGDTQYF. In DNA form, the CDR3 reads TGTGCCAGCAGCTTTGAGGGCGGAGATACGCAGTATTTT.

Of note for this clone: The junction departs from the called germline gene at one end, perhaps through a read error. The V call is TRBV11-2, the J call TRBJ2-6, with D tentatively TRBD2 (5 bases). Germline loops: CDR1 SGHAT, CDR2 FQNNGV. There are 16 residues in the CDR3. CDR3 nucleotides: TGTTCCAGCAGAGCACCGGGGAACTCTGGGGCCAACGTCCTGACTTTC. Its protein is CSSRAPGNSGANVLTF.

Here the CDR3 DNA reads TGTGCCTGGAGAGGATGTGTCCAGTGGGGTTCACCCCTCCACTTT. Amino acids: CAWRGCVQWGSPLHF. The rearrangement joins TRBV30 to TRBJ1-6; D unresolved. Trimming pared 3 bases from V and 9 bases from J, leaving 18 bases between. The CDR3 totals 15 residues. The germline V gene has CDR1 GTSNPN and CDR2 SVGIG (reference sequence).

This clone showed up many times. The V and J genes are TRBV9 and TRBJ2-1, with TRBD2 matching over 8 bases. Germline V lookup: CDR1 SGDLS, CDR2 YYNGEE. The trim removed 3 bases at V and 0 bases at J, leaving 2 bases unmatched. CDR3 length: 15 amino acids. CDR3 residues: CASSGTSFSYNEQFF. In DNA form, the CDR3 reads TGTGCCAGCAGCGGGACTAGCTTCTCCTACAATGAGCAGTTCTTC.

This clone was counted ten times or more. The V and J genes are TRBV6-5 and TRBJ2-6, with 12 bases fitting TRBD2. Looked up from germline, CDR1 is MNHEY and CDR2 is SVGAGI. The CDR3 totals 19 residues. Trimming at V came to 5 bases and at J to 0 bases, leaving 8 bases not matched to a gene. Here the CDR3 DNA reads TGTGCCAGCAGTCCCGGGACTAGCGGGCCACACTCTGGGGCCAACGTCCTGACTTTC. Its translation is CASSPGTSGPHSGANVLTF.

This clone was counted at least ten times. J is TRBJ2-3 and V is TRBV10-3; D is uncertain. V lost 3 bases and J lost 3, with 16 bases in between. This CDR3 region has 16 residues. Germline V CDR1 and CDR2: ENHRY, SYGVKD. The CDR3 bases are TGTGCCATCAGTGATAGTTCCCAGCCTGGTACAGATACGCAGTATTTT. Protein: CAISDSSQPGTDTQYF.

This clone was counted ten times or more. The chain joins TRBV15 to TRBJ2-1, with D perhaps TRBD2 (6 bases). The germline V gene encodes CDR1 LNHNV and CDR2 YYDKDF (reference sequence). V lost 1 base to trimming and J lost 10 bases, with 11 bases between them. The CDR3 sequence is 13 residues long. CDR3: CATSRVGGAEQFF. The CDR3 DNA is TGTGCCACCAGCAGAGTCGGCGGGGCGGAGCAGTTCTTC.

Regarding this clone: The junction and the germline gene differ at one end; a read error may be behind it. The chain recombines TRBV3-1 with TRBJ2-7; 11 bases are shared with TRBD2. The CDR3 runs to 17 residues. Per germline, CDR1 LGHDT and CDR2 YNNKEL (reference sequence). In nucleotides, the CDR3 is TGTGCCAGCAGCCAAATCACTAGCGGGAGTTCTCCCTATGAGCAGTACTTC. This translates into CASSQITSGSSPYEQYF.

This clone was seen a handful of times. A much larger clonotype is one base distant, so this may be a read error. Other DNA sequences in the same sample also yield this CDR3. This CDR3 is CSAGLGIDNEQFF. The CDR3 bases are TGCAGCGCAGGACTAGGTATCGACAATGAGCAGTTCTTC. This chain uses TRBV29-1 with TRBJ2-1; TRBD2 matches at 7 bases. V lost 7 bases to trimming and J lost 5 bases; unmatched junction nucleotides: 8. Germline V gene sequence: CDR1 SQVTM, CDR2 ANQGSEA. This CDR3 is built from 13 residues.

A word on this clone: A much larger clonotype is one base distant, so this may be a read error. V usage is TRBV3-1 and J usage is TRBJ2-1, with 8 bases lining up with TRBD1. This CDR3 comprises 19 residues. V gave up 3 bases and J gave up 0 bases; unmatched junction bases: 13. Germline loops: CDR1 LGHDT, CDR2 YNNKEL (reference sequence). CDR3 region: CASSHYPPGQVFSYNEQFF. In nucleotides, the CDR3 is TGTGCCAGCAGCCACTATCCTCCGGGACAGGTGTTCTCCTACAATGAGCAGTTCTTC.

This clone was picked up many times. The junction departs from the called germline gene at one end, perhaps through a read error. Other DNA sequences in this specimen translate into the identical CDR3. V is TRBV6-5 and J is TRBJ1-2; D gene uncertain. The germline gives CDR1 MNHEY, CDR2 SVGAGI. The CDR3 extends over 13 amino acids. CDR3 residues: CASSYSIGYGYTF. For the CDR3, the DNA is TGTGCCAGCAGCTACTCGATTGGCTATGGCTACACCTTC.

Many counts were recorded for this clone. The CDR3 spells CASGPGQGSYEQYF. The CDR3 coding sequence is TGTGCTAGTGGGCCGGGACAGGGGTCCTACGAGCAGTACTTC. The chain combines TRBV12-5 with TRBJ2-7; 10 nucleotides match TRBD1. Germline CDR1 and CDR2: LGHNT and FRNRAP. The CDR3 is 14 amino acids. Trimming at V came to 6 bases and at J to 1 base, leaving 3 bases not matched to a gene.

This clone was counted many times. This chain uses TRBV15 with TRBJ2-3; D might be TRBD1 or TRBD2, each matching 6 bases. CDR3 length equals 17 residues. Trimming removed 5 bases at V and 3 bases at J, with 21 bases between. Germline V lookup: CDR1 LNHNV, CDR2 YYDKDF (reference sequence). DNA for the CDR3: TGTGCCACCAGCGGGGGACACGAGGAGCGGGCAACAGATACGCAGTATTTT. This codes for CATSGGHEERATDTQYF.

Many counts were recorded for this clone. The rearrangement joins TRBV28 to TRBJ1-5; D gene ambiguous. V was trimmed by 5 bases and J by 2 bases, leaving 13 bases between them. CDR1 and CDR2 from the germline V gene are MDHEN and SYDVKM. The CDR3 totals 15 residues. The CDR3 nucleotides read TGTGCCAGCAGTCCCTCTCGGGCGGGCAATCAGCCCCAGCATTTT. Translating gives CASSPSRAGNQPQHF.

Many counts were recorded for this clone. The chain is built from TRBV9 and TRBJ1-2; a weak D match, TRBD1 (6 bases). Trimming removed 4 bases at V and 2 bases at J, with 15 bases between. This CDR3 spans 15 amino acids. Germline V gene lookup returns CDR1 SGDLS and CDR2 YYNGEE. This CDR3 reads CASSPGWGHNYGYTF. In nucleotides, the CDR3 is TGTGCCAGCAGCCCCGGATGGGGGCACAACTATGGCTACACCTTC.

In its sample, this clone was seen many times. The chain uses TRBV6-2 or TRBV6-3 and TRBJ2-6; no firm D call. The CDR3 has 13 amino acids. Germline V gene sequence: CDR1 MNHEY, CDR2 SVGEGT. Trimming cost V 4 bases and J 2 bases, with 3 bases left between them. CDR3 in amino acids: CASSWPGANVLTF. The CDR3 DNA reads as TGTGCCAGCAGTTGGCCTGGGGCCAACGTCCTGACTTTC.

There are many counts of this clone. This rearrangement joins TRBV2 to TRBJ2-3; D gene unclear. Germline CDR1 and CDR2: SNHLY and FYNNEI. Trimming pared 5 bases from V and 6 bases from J, leaving 6 bases between. The CDR3 covers 11 residues. The CDR3 sequence: CASSRADTQYF. As DNA, the CDR3 is TGTGCCAGCAGTAGAGCGGATACGCAGTATTTT.

V usage is TRBV20-1 and J usage is TRBJ2-1, with 11 bases that match TRBD1. This CDR3 region has 18 residues. The V and J ends lost 3 bases and 5 bases, in that order; junction bases with no gene match: 15. The germline V gene encodes CDR1 DFQATT and CDR2 SNEGSKA (reference sequence). The CDR3 nucleotides read TGCAGTGCTAGGGGACAGGGGGAGACCCAGGGACCCGACAATGAGCAGTTCTTC. Amino acids: CSARGQGETQGPDNEQFF.